What follows are 27 T cell receptor beta chains derived from one specimen sequenced in a study of CD8 T cells in Susac syndrome. It was with random hexamers that 0.5 to 1 ug RNA was reverse transcribed. TCRdb re-called the immunoSEQ multiplex PCR reads with MiXCR, one entry per CDR3 protein. This sample carries some 450,000 distinct CDR3 sequences, 85% to 90% of them seen once, and the ten largest clones take about 0.12%. Specimen: CD8+ T cells from PBMCs. These receptor sequences come from a human donor with multiple sclerosis.

A few counts support this clonotype. This chain links TRBV7-6 with TRBJ1-2; 8 nucleotides line up with TRBD1. The CDR3 spans 15 residues. Germline CDR1 is SGHVS and CDR2 is FNYEAQ. The J segment lost 4 bases and the V segment lost 4 bases, leaving 8 bases of the junction unmatched. DNA of the CDR3: TGTGCCAGCAGCTATTACCAGGGGGCCAGCTATGGCTACACCTTC. Protein product: CASSYYQGASYGYTF.

This clonotype has just a few counts. V and J are TRBV6-5 and TRBJ2-7; 12 bases are shared with TRBD2. V shed 2 bases, J shed 6 bases, and the junction held 8 bases outside the gene matches. The CDR3 has 16 amino acids. From germline, CDR1 is MNHEY and CDR2 SVGAGI. CDR3 region: CASSYPPLAGGGEQYF. DNA of the CDR3: TGTGCCAGCAGTTACCCGCCACTAGCGGGGGGAGGCGAGCAGTACTTC.

This chain links TRBV10-3 with TRBJ2-7; 12 bases match TRBD1. Losses at the gene ends were 7 bases for V and 6 bases for J; bases not matched to a gene: 10. CDR1 ENHRY and CDR2 SYGVKD come from the germline V gene. The CDR3 contains 15 residues. CDR3 residues: CAINDPGTGGTEQYF. CDR3 coding DNA: TGTGCCATCAATGACCCCGGGACAGGGGGCACCGAGCAGTACTTC.

This clonotype was seen only once. This chain joins TRBV29-1 and TRBJ1-2; no definite D call. Germline V gene data show CDR1 as SQVTM and CDR2 as ANQGSEA. V shed 0 bases and J shed 8 bases, with 13 bases lying between them. CDR3 length equals 13 residues. DNA for the CDR3: TGCAGCGTTGAAGAAAATTTTATAGGAGGCTACACCTTC. Protein product: CSVEENFIGGYTF.

This rearrangement joins TRBV30 to TRBJ2-5; D perhaps matches TRBD1 (5 bases). CDR3 length: 15 residues. Trimming removed 0 bases from V and 2 bases from J, with 13 bases in between. CDR1 is GTSNPN and CDR2 is SVGIG in the germline V gene (reference sequence). The CDR3 spells CAWSVGQGEQETQYF. The CDR3 DNA reads TGTGCCTGGAGTGTAGGGCAGGGTGAACAAGAGACCCAGTACTTC.

This clonotype was counted only a few times. The chain links TRBV6-5 to TRBJ2-3; D is ambiguous. V was shortened by 10 bases and J by 6 bases, with 8 bases between the two germline ends. The length of the CDR3 is 10 residues. Germline values: CDR1 MNHEY, CDR2 SVGAGI. In nucleotides, the CDR3 is TGTGCCACAACCTCTGATACGCAGTATTTT. This sequence encodes CATTSDTQYF.

The V gene is TRBV19, the J gene TRBJ1-2; D gene unclear. V was pared by 1 base and J by 8 bases, with 14 bases between. There are 14 residues in the CDR3. CDR1 is LNHDA, CDR2 SQIVND, per germline (reference sequence). The CDR3 sequence is CASSIVGDVYGYTF. CDR3 bases: TGTGCCAGTAGTATAGTAGGCGACGTCTACGGCTACACCTTC.

V is TRBV11-2 and J is TRBJ2-3; the D gene is possibly TRBD2 (6 bases). The CDR3 spans 17 residues. Germline V CDR1 and CDR2: SGHAT, FQNNGV. V was shortened by 4 bases and J by 0 bases, with 17 bases between the two germline ends. The CDR3 region is CASSYRLVGPSTDTQYF. In nucleotides, the CDR3 is TGTGCCAGCAGCTATAGACTAGTGGGGCCTAGCACAGATACGCAGTATTTT.

This clonotype was picked up a small number of times. The gene calls are TRBV4-1 and TRBJ1-1; D perhaps matches TRBD1 (5 bases). Per germline, CDR1 MGHRA and CDR2 YSYEKL. The CDR3 covers 15 residues. Trimming shortened V by 1 base and J by 5 bases, and 14 bases separated the two germline ends. CDR3 nucleotides: TGCGCCAGCAGCCAAGTTCAGGGAGGACGGACTGAAGCTTTCTTT. Translated, it gives CASSQVQGGRTEAFF.

V usage is TRBV29-1 and J usage is TRBJ2-2, with D unclear. Germline CDR1 and CDR2: SQVTM and ANQGSEA. V gave up 6 bases and J gave up 0 bases, with 17 bases separating them. This CDR3 is built from 16 residues. The CDR3 DNA is TGCAGCGTCCCCGGCTTTGACGGTACGAACACCGGGGAGCTGTTTTTT. It specifies CSVPGFDGTNTGELFF.

For the CDR3, the DNA is TGCAGCTGGCAAGCGGGAGACTACAATGAGCAGTTCTTC. Protein product: CSWQAGDYNEQFF. V gene TRBV29-1 combines with J gene TRBJ2-1; TRBD2 aligns across 8 bases. J was trimmed by 3 bases and V by 8 bases; bases with no gene match: 6. The CDR3 covers 13 residues. Germline lookup yields CDR1 SQVTM and CDR2 ANQGSEA.

The rearrangement uses TRBV6-6 and TRBJ2-3; TRBD2 matches at 12 bases. Germline V lookup: CDR1 MNHNY, CDR2 SVGAGI (reference sequence). V was pared by 6 bases and J by 9 bases, with 13 bases of the junction left unmatched. The CDR3 is 16 amino acids. DNA of the CDR3: TGTGCCAGCAGACCTCTAGCGGGGGGGGGAGGAGACACGCAGTATTTT. Protein product: CASRPLAGGGGDTQYF.

This chain joins TRBV5-1 and TRBJ1-2; possibly TRBD1 for D (5 bases). The CDR3 runs to 13 residues. V was cut by 0 bases and J by 8 bases, with 11 bases left in between. CDR1 is SGHRS and CDR2 is YFSETQ in the germline V gene. DNA for the CDR3: TGCGCCAGCAGCTTGGTTTCAGGGCCAGGCTACACCTTC. Residues: CASSLVSGPGYTF.

The gene calls are TRBV4-2 and TRBJ2-7; 11 nucleotides align to TRBD2. V shed 2 bases and J 0 bases; nucleotides not matched to a gene: 6. This CDR3 has 17 residues. Per the germline V gene, CDR1 is LGHNA and CDR2 is YNFKEQ. As DNA, the CDR3 is TGTGCCAGCAGCCAACCCCTACTAGCGGGGGACTCCTACGAGCAGTACTTC. Protein sequence: CASSQPLLAGDSYEQYF.

The rearrangement uses TRBV2 and TRBJ1-1; TRBD1 might be the D (6 bases). Germline-derived CDR1 and CDR2 are SNHLY and FYNNEI. V was trimmed by 3 bases and J by 5 bases, leaving 16 bases between them. There are 15 residues in the CDR3. The CDR3 DNA follows: TGTGCCAGCAGTGATGCCAGGGGCCCTTTGACTGAAGCTTTCTTT. Translated, it gives CASSDARGPLTEAFF.

V is TRBV4-1 and J is TRBJ1-6, with 9 bases fitting TRBD1. This CDR3 has 16 amino acids. Per the germline V gene, CDR1 is MGHRA and CDR2 is YSYEKL. With 1 base clipped from V and 10 bases from J, the junction kept 8 bases outside the gene matches. For the CDR3, the DNA is TGCGCCAGCAGCCAAGGGACCGCCGGGACAGGGTCACCCCTCCACTTT. It is translated as CASSQGTAGTGSPLHF.

The chain combines TRBV27 with TRBJ2-3; TRBD2 agrees at 7 bases. The CDR3 consists of 14 residues. Germline-derived CDR1 and CDR2 are MNHEY and SMNVEV (reference sequence). The junction had 5 bases not matched to a gene; V was cut back by 5 bases and J by 3 bases. CDR3 sequence reads: CASSRVGGTDTQYF. CDR3 bases: TGTGCCAGCAGTCGCGTGGGGGGGACAGATACGCAGTATTTT.

This chain uses TRBV4-1 with TRBJ2-1; D is perhaps TRBD1 (6 bases). Germline V gene lookup returns CDR1 MGHRA and CDR2 YSYEKL. This CDR3 is built from 15 residues. V gave up 5 bases and J gave up 4 bases, with 15 bases separating them. CDR3 residues: CASSSEGDEYNEQFF. CDR3 nucleotides: TGCGCCAGCAGCTCTGAGGGGGATGAGTACAATGAGCAGTTCTTC.

This clonotype was recorded a few times. The chain uses TRBV9 and TRBJ2-7, with D perhaps assigned TRBD1 or TRBD2 (5 bases each). The V gene lost 3 bases and the J gene lost 6 bases, with 19 bases spanning the gap. The CDR3 has 15 amino acids. The germline V gene has CDR1 SGDLS and CDR2 YYNGEE. The CDR3 loop reads CASSASGTPVLEQYF. The CDR3 DNA follows: TGTGCCAGCAGCGCCTCCGGGACGCCCGTCCTCGAGCAGTACTTC. The full variable domain, in which reference TRBV9 and TRBJ2-7 provide the parts outside the CDR3, is DSGVTQTPKHLITATGQRVTLRCSPRSGDLSVYWYQQSLDQGLQFLIQYYNGEERAKGNILERFSAQQFPDLHSELNLSSLELGDSALYFCASSASGTPVLEQYFGPGTRLTVT.

This chain connects TRBV12-3 or TRBV12-4 to TRBJ2-1, with TRBD2 as a possible D gene (6 bases). This CDR3 comprises 14 residues. V dropped 6 bases and J dropped 12 bases, with 21 bases sitting between them. For the CDR3, the DNA is TGTGCCAGCAGCCCTGATTATAGCGGCGATGGGCAGTTCTTC. Its translation is CASSPDYSGDGQFF.

This sequence joins TRBV10-1 and TRBJ2-1; D remains ambiguous. This CDR3 contains 11 residues. The germline V gene encodes CDR1 WNHNN and CDR2 SYGVQD (reference sequence). Deletions cut 8 bases from V and 7 bases from J, with 9 bases between. The CDR3 is CASGDGNEQFF. The CDR3 DNA is TGCGCCAGCGGGGATGGTAATGAGCAGTTCTTC.

This sequence joins TRBV9 and TRBJ1-1, with no clear D. V shed 2 bases and J shed 5 bases, with 16 bases lying between them. The CDR3 length is 15 residues. CDR1 and CDR2 (germline): SGDLS, YYNGEE. DNA for the CDR3: TGTGCCAGCAGCGTTGGAAGGGAGGGCCTTACTGAAGCTTTCTTT. Protein product: CASSVGREGLTEAFF. Full variable domain (remainder filled in from reference TRBV9 and TRBJ1-1): DSGVTQTPKHLITATGQRVTLRCSPRSGDLSVYWYQQSLDQGLQFLIQYYNGEERAKGNILERFSAQQFPDLHSELNLSSLELGDSALYFCASSVGREGLTEAFFGQGTRLTVV.

The chain links TRBV29-1 to TRBJ1-1; TRBD1 agrees at 8 bases. From germline, CDR1 is SQVTM and CDR2 ANQGSEA. The CDR3 runs to 14 residues. The ends lost 6 bases at V and 4 bases at J; junction bases unmatched: 10. CDR3 protein: CSVGQGGWGTEAFF. The DNA of the CDR3 is TGCAGCGTAGGACAGGGTGGTTGGGGCACTGAAGCTTTCTTT.

In its sample, this clonotype was seen a few times. The chain employs TRBV12-3 or TRBV12-4 and TRBJ2-7; the D call may be TRBD1 or TRBD2 (6 bases each). The CDR3 has 14 residues. V was trimmed by 6 bases and J by 6 bases, leaving 18 bases between them. The CDR3 loop reads CASRPGGRAVEQYF. For the CDR3, the DNA is TGTGCCAGCAGACCCGGGGGCAGGGCCGTCGAGCAGTACTTC.

The rearrangement links TRBV5-1 to TRBJ2-1; maybe TRBD1 (5 bases). The CDR3 extends over 18 amino acids. Trimming left V 0 bases short and J 0 bases short, with 16 bases between. Germline V CDR1 and CDR2: SGHRS, YFSETQ. CDR3 sequence (DNA): TGCGCCAGCAGCTTGGACCACGACAGAGTGAGCTCCTACAATGAGCAGTTCTTC. It specifies CASSLDHDRVSSYNEQFF.

The chain is built from TRBV30 and TRBJ2-7; 9 bases are a match to TRBD1. This CDR3 comprises 13 residues. Germline CDR1 GTSNPN, CDR2 SVGIG (reference sequence). The V and J ends lost 5 bases and 4 bases, in that order; junction bases with no gene match: 6. This CDR3 reads CAWRTGAGYEQYF. CDR3 DNA: TGTGCCTGGCGGACAGGGGCGGGGTACGAGCAGTACTTC. Full variable domain (outside the CDR3, taken from reference TRBV30 and TRBJ2-7): SQTIHQWPATLVQPVGSPLSLECTVEGTSNPNLYWYRQAAGRGLQLLFYSVGIGQISSEVPQNLSASRPQDRQFILSSKKLLLSDSGFYLCAWRTGAGYEQYFGPGTRLTVT.

The chain joins TRBV12-3 or TRBV12-4 to TRBJ2-5; 8 bases align to TRBD1. The CDR3 loop spans 14 amino acids. The J segment lost 4 bases and the V segment lost 6 bases, leaving 7 bases of the junction unmatched. This chain's CDR3 is CASRTGTGRETQYF. The CDR3 coding sequence is TGTGCCAGCAGGACCGGGACAGGAAGAGAGACCCAGTACTTC.